Listed here are 5 T cell receptor beta chains from one sample, sequenced in a study of cytomegalovirus exposure and HLA in healthy donors. The PCR employed 60 Vbeta primers together with 13 Jbeta primers. Profiled with immunoSEQ multiplex PCR; TCRdb holds only in-frame clones, not every one. The listing records tens of thousands of clones. Sequencing was done on a sample of PBMCs. These receptors came from a man in his fifties in good health and CMV-seronegative.

The V and J genes are TRBV27 and TRBJ1-5, with D maybe TRBD1 (6 bases). The CDR3 has 16 amino acids. CDR1 and CDR2 (germline): MNHEY, SMNVEV (reference sequence). V was cut by 5 bases and J by 3 bases, with 17 bases left in between. CDR3 protein: CASSPRDTGYNQPQHF. CDR3 nucleotide sequence: TGTGCCAGCAGTCCACGGGACACCGGATACAATCAGCCCCAGCATTTT.

The chain employs TRBV19 and TRBJ1-1; D possibly corresponds to TRBD1 (6 bases). V gave up 7 bases and J gave up 3 bases, with 12 bases separating them. Germline V gene data show CDR1 as LNHDA and CDR2 as SQIVND (reference sequence). The CDR3 totals 13 residues. CDR3: CASKTGSYTEAFF. Written as DNA, the CDR3 is TGTGCCAGTAAAACAGGGTCGTACACTGAAGCTTTCTTT.

In the case of this clone: Other DNA sequences in this sample translate to the same CDR3. The rearrangement links TRBV7-8 to TRBJ2-2; TRBD2 matches 9 bases. CDR3 length: 18 amino acids. Per germline, CDR1 SGHVS and CDR2 FQNEAQ. The junction had 6 bases not matched to a gene; V was cut back by 1 base and J by 0 bases. In DNA form, the CDR3 reads TGTGCCAGCAGCTTAGGCGTAGCGGGGGCAACGAACACCGGGGAGCTGTTTTTT. Protein product: CASSLGVAGATNTGELFF. The complete variable domain, with remaining parts taken from reference TRBV7-8 and TRBJ2-2, reads GAGVSQSPRYKVAKRGQDVALRCDPISGHVSLFWYQQALGQGPEFLTYFQNEAQLDKSGLPSDRFFAERPEGSVSTLKIQRTQQEDSAVYLCASSLGVAGATNTGELFFGEGSRLTVL.

The chain has TRBV18 and TRBJ1-4; 8 bases agree with TRBD1. The CDR3 runs 16 residues. V lost 5 bases, J lost 7 bases, and 12 bases stayed unmatched. Germline V gene data show CDR1 as KGHSH and CDR2 as LQKENI. CDR3 sequence reads: CASSVQQGGEGEKLFF. The CDR3 DNA reads TGTGCCAGCTCAGTTCAACAGGGGGGTGAAGGTGAAAAACTGTTTTTT.

This chain connects TRBV19 to TRBJ1-2; D unclear. The germline V gene encodes CDR1 LNHDA and CDR2 SQIVND (reference sequence). Deletions cut 1 base from V and 0 bases from J, with 9 bases between. The CDR3 contains 15 residues. CDR3 sequence (DNA): TGTGCCAGTAGTATAGTGGGCAGCTCTAACTATGGCTACACCTTC. Protein: CASSIVGSSNYGYTF.